The 28 T cell receptor beta chains reported below all come from one sample, sequenced in a study of a mutant IDH1 vaccine in newly diagnosed glioma. Noted time point: week 5, during vaccination. Vaccination used 300 ug of mutant IDH1 20-mer peptide per dose, with topical imiquimod. Here immunoSEQ multiplex PCR was the method, and the copy in TCRdb shows in-frame clones only, minus some. The table records 20,000 to 30,000 clones, more than 60% of them present only once. No cognate antigen is known for these TCRs. The input for sequencing was PBMCs, taken from a glioma patient whose treatment included an IDH1 peptide vaccine. The receptors stem from a man in his forties or fifties with glioma. Some clones in this sample may be carry-over from other donors' samples.

The chain uses TRBV30 and TRBJ1-3; the D is unclear. CDR3 length equals 12 residues. Germline V CDR1 and CDR2: GTSNPN, SVGIG (reference sequence). V lost 4 bases to trimming and J lost 4 bases, with 8 bases between them. The CDR3 DNA reads TGTGCCTGGACCGCACAGGGAAACACCATATATTTT. Encoded protein: CAWTAQGNTIYF.

The V call is TRBV6-5, the J call TRBJ2-7; 10 nucleotides match TRBD1. CDR1 and CDR2 from the germline V gene are MNHEY and SVGAGI. J lost 5 bases, V lost 2 bases, and 9 bases had no gene match. This CDR3 spans 16 amino acids. The CDR3 protein is CASSYRTGTGAHEQYF. As DNA, the CDR3 is TGTGCCAGCAGTTACCGGACCGGGACAGGGGCCCACGAGCAGTACTTC.

This clone has just one count. The gene calls are TRBV7-2 and TRBJ2-5; 11 bases map to TRBD2. Germline V CDR1 and CDR2: SGHTA, FQGNSA. The CDR3 covers 17 residues. The V segment lost 4 bases and the J segment 5 bases; nucleotides outside the gene matches: 12. The CDR3 reads CASSSGVAGGPLETQYF. CDR3 coding DNA: TGTGCCAGCAGCTCAGGGGTAGCGGGGGGGCCTTTGGAGACCCAGTACTTC.

This sequence joins TRBV4-2 and TRBJ1-1; D is unclear. The CDR3 covers 15 residues. CDR1 and CDR2 from the germline V gene are LGHNA and YNFKEQ. The V end lost 1 base, the J end lost 0 bases, and 9 bases lay between the germline ends. As DNA, the CDR3 is TGTGCCAGCAGCCAAGCTCCGGGGATGAACACTGAAGCTTTCTTT. This codes for CASSQAPGMNTEAFF.

The chain carries TRBV19 and TRBJ1-6; tentatively, D is TRBD1 (5 bases). The V gene lost 4 bases and the J gene lost 6 bases, with 16 bases spanning the gap. The germline gives CDR1 LNHDA, CDR2 SQIVND (reference sequence). The CDR3 has 16 amino acids. Written as DNA, the CDR3 is TGTGCCAGTAGTACCTCAGGGCCACAGACTAATTCACCCCTCCACTTT. Translated, it gives CASSTSGPQTNSPLHF.

The chain combines TRBV7-2 with TRBJ1-2, with D possibly TRBD1 on 5 matching bases. With 5 bases removed from V and 6 bases from J, the gap between germline ends came to 7 bases. The CDR3 runs 11 residues. The germline V gene has CDR1 SGHTA and CDR2 FQGNSA. DNA of the CDR3: TGTGCCAGCAGCCCAGGGCATGGCTACACCTTC. This gives the protein CASSPGHGYTF. Filled out from reference TRBV7-2 and TRBJ1-2, the complete variable domain reads GAGVSQSPSNKVTEKGKDVELRCDPISGHTALYWYRQSLGQGLEFLIYFQGNSAPDKSGLPSDRFSAERTGGSVSTLTIQRTQQEDSAVYLCASSPGHGYTFGSGTRLTVV.

Here the CDR3 DNA reads TGTGCCACCAGCAGAGAGGGGGGACGGAGGAACACTGAAGCTTTCTTT. It specifies CATSREGGRRNTEAFF. The rearrangement uses TRBV15 and TRBJ1-1; weak D call: TRBD1 (5 bases). The CDR3 spans 16 residues. Per germline, CDR1 LNHNV and CDR2 YYDKDF (reference sequence). Trimming left V 0 bases short and J 1 base short, with 12 bases between.

This chain uses TRBV5-5 with TRBJ1-2; no firm D call. Germline values: CDR1 SGHKS, CDR2 YYEKEE (reference sequence). The CDR3 contains 15 residues. Deletions cut 4 bases from V and 4 bases from J, with 17 bases between. Here the CDR3 reads CASSPSTGFGYGYTF. CDR3 in DNA: TGTGCCAGCAGCCCATCTACGGGATTTGGCTATGGCTACACCTTC. Looking up the rest from reference TRBV5-5 and TRBJ1-2 gives the full variable domain: DAGVTQSPTHLIKTRGQQVTLRCSPISGHKSVSWYQQVLGQGPQFIFQYYEKEERGRGNFPDRFSARQFPNYSSELNVNALLLGDSALYLCASSPSTGFGYGYTFGSGTRLTVV.

The rearrangement links TRBV28 to TRBJ1-2; 7 nucleotides line up with TRBD1. Looked up from germline, CDR1 is MDHEN and CDR2 is SYDVKM. The CDR3 runs 15 residues. Trimming cost V 2 bases and J 8 bases; bases outside gene matches: 11. The CDR3 sequence is CASSLLVQGETGYTF. Here the CDR3 DNA reads TGTGCCAGCAGTTTACTTGTCCAGGGGGAAACGGGCTACACCTTC.

This clone was observed once. Germline and junction disagree at one end, which may indicate a read error. Other DNA sequences in this sample translate to the same CDR3. The chain's CDR3 is CASSFSPNTEAFF. The CDR3 bases are TGTGCCAGTAGCTTTTCCCCGAACACTGAAGCTTTCTTT. The rearrangement links TRBV7-2 to TRBJ1-1; unclear D gene. Germline CDR1 SGHTA, CDR2 FQGNSA. The CDR3 totals 13 residues.

In its sample, this clone was seen once. The chain carries TRBV10-2 and TRBJ1-1; D uncertain. This CDR3 contains 13 residues. In germline, CDR1 is WSHSY, CDR2 SAAADI. Trimming left V 3 bases short and J 4 bases short, with 9 bases between. DNA for the CDR3: TGCGCCAGCAGTGATGAGGGCATCACTGAAGCTTTCTTT. Translation gives CASSDEGITEAFF.

This clone was observed a single time. The chain combines TRBV7-2 with TRBJ1-2, with TRBD1 as a possible D gene (5 bases). V lost 5 bases and J lost 4, with 8 bases in between. The CDR3 is made up of 12 amino acids. Germline CDR1 is SGHTA and CDR2 is FQGNSA. CDR3 sequence: CASSLGAYGYTF. As DNA, the CDR3 is TGTGCCAGCAGCCTTGGGGCCTATGGCTACACCTTC. Together with reference TRBV7-2 and TRBJ1-2, the CDR3 gives the full variable domain: GAGVSQSPSNKVTEKGKDVELRCDPISGHTALYWYRQSLGQGLEFLIYFQGNSAPDKSGLPSDRFSAERTGGSVSTLTIQRTQQEDSAVYLCASSLGAYGYTFGSGTRLTVV.

V is TRBV5-1 and J is TRBJ2-7; 10 bases are a match to TRBD2. The V and J ends lost 5 bases and 2 bases, in that order; junction bases with no gene match: 19. This CDR3 spans 19 amino acids. Germline loops: CDR1 SGHRS, CDR2 YFSETQ. The CDR3 spells CASSSSWSGGAGSPYEQYF. The DNA of the CDR3 is TGCGCCAGCAGTTCCTCTTGGAGCGGGGGGGCCGGATCACCCTACGAGCAGTACTTC.

In this sample, this clone turned up a few times. This chain links TRBV4-2 with TRBJ2-5; D remains unclear. CDR1 and CDR2 (germline): LGHNA, YNFKEQ. The CDR3 sequence is 13 residues long. V was trimmed by 4 bases and J by 5 bases, leaving 11 bases between them. In DNA form, the CDR3 reads TGTGCCAGCAGCCTAATTTTCCGGGAGACCCAGTACTTC. Translating it yields CASSLIFRETQYF.

The rearrangement joins TRBV9 to TRBJ1-1; TRBD1 matches at 11 bases. Looked up from germline, CDR1 is SGDLS and CDR2 is YYNGEE. The V and J ends lost 3 bases and 0 bases, in that order; junction bases with no gene match: 10. The CDR3 loop spans 18 amino acids. CDR3 residues: CASSAGGTGGVVNTEAFF. The CDR3 DNA reads as TGTGCCAGCAGCGCCGGAGGGACAGGGGGGGTAGTGAACACTGAAGCTTTCTTT.

This chain connects TRBV7-9 to TRBJ1-3; no clear D gene. From germline, CDR1 is SEHNR and CDR2 FQNEAQ (reference sequence). Trimming cost V 1 base and J 4 bases, with 2 bases left between them. The CDR3 extends over 12 amino acids. CDR3 DNA sequence: TGTGCCAGCAGCTTAGAGGGAAACACCATATATTTT. The encoded protein is CASSLEGNTIYF.

DNA of the CDR3: TGTGCCAGCAGCGCCGGGGGGTGGGATAATTCACCCCTCCACTTT. Encoded protein: CASSAGGWDNSPLHF. The chain combines TRBV7-8 with TRBJ1-6; maybe TRBD1 (5 bases). The V end was cut by 5 bases, the J end by 5 bases, with 13 bases between. CDR3 size: 15 residues. CDR1 is SGHVS and CDR2 is FQNEAQ in the germline V gene.

The chain joins TRBV7-9 to TRBJ1-2; 7 nucleotides agree with TRBD1. This CDR3 has 14 residues. V was pared by 2 bases and J by 8 bases, with 8 bases of the junction left unmatched. Germline CDR1 and CDR2: SEHNR and FQNEAQ (reference sequence). For the CDR3, the DNA is TGTGCCAGCAGCTTAAAACAGGGGCTCCTGGGCTACACCTTC. Encoded protein: CASSLKQGLLGYTF.

This clone turned up a few times. This sequence joins TRBV28 and TRBJ1-2, with D perhaps TRBD1 (5 bases). Germline CDR1 and CDR2: MDHEN and SYDVKM. V lost 9 bases to trimming and J lost 5 bases, with 10 bases between them. This CDR3 has 11 residues. The chain's CDR3 is CASLGLYGYTF. CDR3 nucleotide sequence: TGTGCCAGTCTGGGACTGTATGGCTACACCTTC.

By frequency in the sample, this clone is medium-sized. This chain uses TRBV14 with TRBJ2-7; D uncertain. Trimming took off 1 base at V and 3 bases at J, with 10 bases between the two ends. CDR3 length equals 14 residues. Germline V gene data show CDR1 as SGHDN and CDR2 as FVKESK. In DNA, the CDR3 is TGTGCCAGCAGCCAAGGTACCTTGGGCTACGAGCAGTACTTC. Translated: CASSQGTLGYEQYF.

The CDR3 DNA sequence: TGCGCCAGCAGCCAAGACCCCTCCGGACTCCGCTATGGCTACACCTTC. It is translated as CASSQDPSGLRYGYTF. The chain carries TRBV4-3 and TRBJ1-2; D not resolved. This CDR3 has 16 residues. The V end was cut by 0 bases, the J end by 4 bases, with 15 bases between. Germline CDR1 and CDR2: LGHNA and YSLEER.

The chain couples TRBV28 to TRBJ1-2, with 8 bases matching TRBD1. Germline lookup yields CDR1 MDHEN and CDR2 SYDVKM. The ends lost 6 bases at V and 7 bases at J; junction bases unmatched: 7. The CDR3 sequence is 13 residues long. The CDR3: CASSETGGGGYTF. The CDR3 DNA is TGTGCCAGCAGCGAAACAGGGGGAGGTGGCTACACCTTC.

The rearrangement uses TRBV5-4 and TRBJ2-3; TRBD1 agrees at 7 bases. The CDR3 sequence is 15 residues long. J lost 1 base, V lost 3 bases, and 5 bases had no gene match. The germline gives CDR1 SGHNT, CDR2 YYREEE (reference sequence). This CDR3 is CASSSRDSRTDTQYF. The CDR3 DNA reads TGTGCCAGCAGCTCCCGGGACAGCCGCACAGATACGCAGTATTTT.

The chain links TRBV16 to TRBJ1-6; D might be TRBD1 (5 bases). This CDR3 is built from 16 residues. V lost 2 bases and J lost 9, with 17 bases in between. In germline, CDR1 is KGHSY, CDR2 FQNENV. DNA for the CDR3: TGTGCCAGCAGCCAACGGGGGATTCGGGGAACTTCACCCCTCCACTTT. Translated: CASSQRGIRGTSPLHF.

This chain uses TRBV30 with TRBJ1-4, with a possible D match to TRBD1 (6 bases). This CDR3 comprises 15 residues. CDR1 GTSNPN and CDR2 SVGIG come from the germline V gene (reference sequence). Trimming took off 0 bases at V and 7 bases at J, with 15 bases between the two ends. The CDR3 sequence: CAWSVRRRGGEKLFF. The CDR3 DNA is TGTGCCTGGAGTGTACGGCGCAGGGGCGGTGAAAAACTGTTTTTT. The entire variable domain, with the rest obtained from reference TRBV30 and TRBJ1-4, is as follows: SQTIHQWPATLVQPVGSPLSLECTVEGTSNPNLYWYRQAAGRGLQLLFYSVGIGQISSEVPQNLSASRPQDRQFILSSKKLLLSDSGFYLCAWSVRRRGGEKLFFGSGTQLSVL.

The rearrangement uses TRBV7-9 and TRBJ1-2, with a possible D match to TRBD1 (5 bases). Germline-derived CDR1 and CDR2 are SEHNR and FQNEAQ (reference sequence). V lost 4 bases and J 4 bases, leaving 16 bases between the germline ends. The CDR3 covers 15 residues. CDR3 loop: CASSSRGGEGYGYTF. The CDR3 DNA reads as TGTGCCAGCAGCTCCCGTGGGGGGGAGGGCTATGGCTACACCTTC.

V and J are TRBV11-2 and TRBJ2-7; 7 nucleotides match TRBD1. This CDR3 comprises 12 residues. In germline, CDR1 is SGHAT, CDR2 FQNNGV. V was pared by 5 bases and J by 3 bases, with 1 base of the junction left unmatched. CDR3 protein: CASSRDSYEQYF. CDR3 bases: TGTGCCAGCAGCCGGGACAGCTACGAGCAGTACTTC.

V is TRBV11-2 and J is TRBJ2-7; D is ambiguous. Germline V lookup: CDR1 SGHAT, CDR2 FQNNGV. CDR3 length equals 18 residues. Trimming shortened V by 1 base and J by 1 base, and 20 bases separated the two germline ends. The CDR3 loop is CASSLVRNVGRRSYEQYF. DNA of the CDR3: TGTGCCAGCAGCTTAGTTCGAAATGTGGGCAGACGTTCCTACGAGCAGTACTTC.